This TCR beta chain was retrieved from a study of cytomegalovirus exposure and HLA in healthy donors. Study-wide results and limits: Accurate prediction of HLA-A and HLA-B alleles (for most subjects) was reportedly achieved from TCR beta sequences.

The V gene's germline CDR1 is MNHEY and CDR2 SVGAGI. CDR3 length: 15 amino acids. Losses at the gene ends were 0 bases for V and 3 bases for J; bases not matched to a gene: 2. Points on this clone: The antigen remains unidentified.

The PCR contained 60 Vbeta and 13 Jbeta primers. As processed by the authors: An analysis performed later counted 60 million to 90 million unique TCR beta chains (roughly 10 million of them shared). Sequencing used immunoSEQ multiplex PCR; TCRdb keeps in-frame clones, though not all of them. The V and J calls and clone size are taken from that table; D and trimming were inferred from the DNA. In the table there are 100,000 to 150,000 clones, over 60% of which are singletons. The specimen was PBMCs. The genes are TRBV6-5 and TRBJ2-1; 7 positions agree with TRBD2. This receptor was obtained from a female donor in good health and CMV-seropositive. The chain's CDR3 is CASSYSSGNYNEQFF. The CDR3 nucleotides read TGTGCCAGCAGTTACTCGAGCGGGAACTACAATGAGCAGTTCTTC.